A selection of T cell receptor beta chains follows, all from one sample in a study of CD8 T cells in ankylosing spondylitis. In TCRdb, the 5' RACE reads were re-called with MiXCR into one record per CDR3 protein. The sample comprises roughly 260,000 distinct CDR3 sequences, approximately 20% of which are singletons, and about 8% rests with the top ten. Sequenced material: blood, either unsorted or a sorted T cell fraction (not recorded which). The source of these receptors is a male donor with ankylosing spondylitis or in good health (not recorded which). CDR3s include the opening cysteine and the closing phenylalanine or tryptophan. A D gene is named only where the DNA matches it firmly. Where a row states a size, it is once, few, many or the class of an expanded clone; other rows omit it.

>TRBJ2-1|TRBV5-1|.|few
TGCGCCAGCAGCTTAGGGACGAAAAACAATGAGCAGTTCTTC
CASSLGTKNNEQFF
>TRBJ2-1|TRBV6-1|TRBD2|.
TGTGCCAGCAGGACCAGCGGGAGGGCCTACAATGAGCAGTTCTTC
CASRTSGRAYNEQFF
>TRBJ2-5|TRBV28|TRBD2|.
TGTGCCATCAGTTTATACACTAGCGGGGGGGGATCCCAAGAGACCCAGTACTTC
CAISLYTSGGGSQETQYF
>TRBJ1-2|TRBV14|.|.
TGTGCCAGCAGCCAGAGGGACGGGGAAGGCTACACCTTC
CASSQRDGEGYTF
>TRBJ2-3|TRBV12-3/TRBV12-4|TRBD2|.
TGTGCCAGCAGCCTGACTAGCGGGCGCCCAGATACGCAGTATTTT
CASSLTSGRPDTQYF
>TRBJ2-1|TRBV5-1|.|.
TGCGCCAGCAGCCCTGGTTCGGGCGGCCACAATGAGCAGTTCTTC
CASSPGSGGHNEQFF
>TRBJ1-6|TRBV20-1|.|.
TGCAGTGCTAGAGATCCTCGCGGAGGTAATTCACCCCTCCACTTT
CSARDPRGGNSPLHF
>TRBJ1-1|TRBV3-1|.|few
TGTGCCAGCAGCCAAGTTCCGTCCGGGGCAGCTTTCTTT
CASSQVPSGAAFF
>TRBJ2-1|TRBV4-1|.|.
TGCGCCAGCAGCCAACCAGATATGGGTCTAGCCTACAATGAGCAGTTCTTC
CASSQPDMGLAYNEQFF
>TRBJ2-1|TRBV10-3|TRBD2|many
TGTGCCATCAGTGAGTCGGGCCTAGCGGGGTTCAATGAGCAGTTCTTC
CAISESGLAGFNEQFF
>TRBJ2-6|TRBV29-1|.|few
TGCAGCGTTATGGACAGAAACCTCTCTGGGGCCAACGTCCTGACTTTC
CSVMDRNLSGANVLTF
>TRBJ1-6|TRBV12-3/TRBV12-4|.|few
TGTGCCAGCACCCTGCGGGGTGGTGGGGATTCACCCCTCCACTTT
CASTLRGGGDSPLHF
>TRBJ2-3|TRBV15|TRBD1|.
TGTGCCACCAGCAGAGCCCGGGACAGGGACACAGATACGCAGTATTTT
CATSRARDRDTDTQYF
>TRBJ1-3|TRBV6-5|.|few
TGTGCCAGCAGTTACTCGACGAGCCGTGGAAACACCATATATTTT
CASSYSTSRGNTIYF
>TRBJ2-3|TRBV5-6|TRBD2|many
TGTGCCAGCAGTCGACTAGCATCAGATACGCAGTATTTT
CASSRLASDTQYF
>TRBJ2-1|TRBV24-1|.|.
TGTGCCACCAGTGTAGCGGACTCCTACAATGAGCAGTTCTTC
CATSVADSYNEQFF
>TRBJ1-1|TRBV18|TRBD1|.
TGTGCCAGCTCACTCCTACAGGGGGCGGACACTGAAGCTTTCTTT
CASSLLQGADTEAFF
>TRBJ1-5|TRBV20-1|.|.
TGCAGTGCTAGAGCCGGGGGGCCCAATCAGCCCCAGCATTTT
CSARAGGPNQPQHF
>TRBJ2-3|TRBV20-1|.|.
TGCAGTGCTAGTCCTTTCGTGGGATTTGGCACAGATACGCAGTATTTT
CSASPFVGFGTDTQYF
>TRBJ2-1|TRBV30|TRBD2|.
TGTGCCTGGAGTGTACTGGGACTAGCGGGAGATGAGCAGTTCTTC
CAWSVLGLAGDEQFF